This T cell receptor beta chain came from a study of radiotherapy plus CTLA-4 blockade in lung cancer. Turning to the study itself: For approximately 17% of patients, objective responses occurred, and 30% to 35% had disease control.

Clones were sequenced by immunoSEQ multiplex PCR, and TCRdb holds only the in-frame ones, with some missing. The table lists 70,000 to 90,000 clones, approximately 80% of them singletons. CDR1 is KGHSH, CDR2 LQKENI, per germline. V lost 1 base, J lost 2 bases, and 4 bases lay in between. This CDR3 contains 13 residues. The specimen comprised peripheral blood, sampled from a patient treated with radiotherapy plus ipilimumab. The chain carries TRBV18 and TRBJ2-3; unclear D gene. This clonotype was obtained from a human donor with non-small cell lung cancer who had stable disease on radiotherapy plus ipilimumab. The CDR3 protein is CASSPLPTDTQYF. In DNA form, the CDR3 reads TGTGCCAGCTCACCACTCCCCACAGATACGCAGTATTTT. Variable domain in full (rest from reference TRBV18 and TRBJ2-3): NAGVMQNPRHLVRRRGQEARLRCSPMKGHSHVYWYRQLPEEGLKFMVYLQKENIIDESGMPKERFSAEFPKEGPSILRIQQVVRGDSAAYFCASSPLPTDTQYFGPGTRLTVL.